These 21 T cell receptor beta chains originate from one sample sequenced in a study of control samples from healthy donors and cancer patients. Using immunoSEQ multiplex PCR, the repertoire was profiled, and TCRdb retains in-frame clones only, with some absent. The sample includes over 200,000 clones, approximately 80% of them seen just once. Sequences were obtained from PBMCs. The receptors come from a woman aged 55-70 years with lung cancer.

The chain uses TRBV19 and TRBJ1-5, with D possibly being TRBD1 (6 bases). Trimming took 11 bases from V and 6 from J, leaving 17 bases between them. Germline assignment: CDR1 LNHDA and CDR2 SQIVND (reference sequence). The CDR3 loop spans 13 amino acids. The CDR3 is CASRIGGLQPQHF. Written as DNA, the CDR3 is TGTGCCTCTCGGATAGGGGGTCTTCAGCCCCAGCATTTT.

The chain carries TRBV19 and TRBJ1-2; D is unclear. Germline values: CDR1 LNHDA, CDR2 SQIVND (reference sequence). The CDR3 runs to 13 residues. V lost 1 base and J 2 bases, leaving 5 bases between the germline ends. CDR3 nucleotide sequence: TGTGCCAGTAGTATAGCCCACAACTATGGCTACACCTTC. Protein product: CASSIAHNYGYTF. Together with reference TRBV19 and TRBJ1-2, the CDR3 gives the full variable domain: DGGITQSPKYLFRKEGQNVTLSCEQNLNHDAMYWYRQDPGQGLRLIYYSQIVNDFQKGDIAEGYSVSREKKESFPLTVTSAQKNPTAFYLCASSIAHNYGYTFGSGTRLTVV.

This rearrangement joins TRBV9 to TRBJ1-1; D unresolved. The CDR3 runs to 15 residues. The V gene lost 0 bases and the J gene lost 5 bases, with 14 bases spanning the gap. CDR1 is SGDLS and CDR2 is YYNGEE in the germline V gene. CDR3 region: CASSVGPSVGTEAFF. CDR3 DNA sequence: TGTGCCAGCAGCGTAGGGCCTTCGGTGGGGACTGAAGCTTTCTTT.

The CDR3 sequence: CSVERLNEQYF. CDR3 sequence (DNA): TGCAGCGTTGAAAGACTCAACGAGCAGTACTTC. The chain employs TRBV29-1 and TRBJ2-7; D gene ambiguous. Germline V CDR1 and CDR2: SQVTM, ANQGSEA. CDR3 length: 11 residues. Deletions cut 2 bases from V and 5 bases from J, with 7 bases between.

This clone has just one count. The chain has TRBV18 and TRBJ1-1, with a tentative D call TRBD1 (5 bases). This CDR3 spans 15 amino acids. V was shortened by 4 bases and J by 1 base, with 13 bases between the two germline ends. Germline values: CDR1 KGHSH, CDR2 LQKENI. CDR3 nucleotide sequence: TGTGCCAGCTCACTCGGGGCAGGGTGGAACACTGAAGCTTTCTTT. Protein: CASSLGAGWNTEAFF.

V gene TRBV6-5 combines with J gene TRBJ1-1; D perhaps matches TRBD1 (5 bases). CDR3 length: 13 residues. CDR1 is MNHEY, CDR2 SVGAGI, per germline. V was clipped by 6 bases and J by 1 base, with 9 bases between them. CDR3 loop: CASRAGRNTEAFF. CDR3 DNA: TGTGCCAGCAGGGCAGGGAGGAACACTGAAGCTTTCTTT.

The chain recombines TRBV5-1 with TRBJ2-5, with 10 bases matching TRBD2. Germline V CDR1 and CDR2: SGHRS, YFSETQ. J lost 0 bases, V lost 3 bases, and 5 bases had no gene match. The CDR3 length is 16 residues. The DNA of the CDR3 is TGCGCCAGCAGCTCTCAACTAGCGGGGTACCAAGAGACCCAGTACTTC. Its translation is CASSSQLAGYQETQYF.

The chain combines TRBV4-1 with TRBJ1-4, with D possibly TRBD1 on 5 matching bases. This CDR3 spans 13 amino acids. The germline V gene has CDR1 MGHRA and CDR2 YSYEKL. The germline V and J ends were trimmed by 5 bases and 7 bases, with 11 bases remaining between them. CDR3: CASSSLGAEKLFF. The CDR3 region has the DNA TGCGCCAGCAGCAGCTTAGGGGCTGAAAAACTGTTTTTT.

This chain connects TRBV28 to TRBJ1-1; 7 bases are shared with TRBD1. Germline-derived CDR1 and CDR2 are MDHEN and SYDVKM. CDR3 length equals 13 residues. After removal of 10 bases from V and 0 bases from J, the junction contained 5 bases not matched to a gene. The CDR3: CATPTGMNTEAFF. DNA of the CDR3: TGTGCCACCCCGACAGGGATGAACACTGAAGCTTTCTTT.

The CDR3 region has the DNA TGCGCCAGCAGCTTTGTTCGGGACACCGAATCTTACACTGAAGCTTTCTTT. It translates to CASSFVRDTESYTEAFF. The chain joins TRBV5-1 to TRBJ1-1, with a tentative D call TRBD1 (6 bases). The germline CDR1 and CDR2 sequences are SGHRS and YFSETQ. The CDR3 has 17 residues. Trimming removed 2 bases from V and 3 bases from J, with 20 bases in between.

This sequence joins TRBV6-1 and TRBJ1-6; 7 nucleotides line up with TRBD1. Germline assignment: CDR1 MNHNS and CDR2 SASEGT. Trimming took 3 bases from V and 8 from J; bases not matched to a gene: 7. This CDR3 region has 15 residues. The DNA of the CDR3 is TGTGCCAGCAGTGAGGAGACAGGGACATATTCACCCCTCCACTTT. Its translation is CASSEETGTYSPLHF.

The CDR3 nucleotides read TGTGCCAGCAGTTACCCCCTGGATGAGAGGGTCCTTGAAAAACTGTTTTTT. Amino acid sequence: CASSYPLDERVLEKLFF. This sequence joins TRBV6-2 or TRBV6-3 and TRBJ1-4; D remains ambiguous. Germline V gene sequence: CDR1 MNHEY, CDR2 SVGEGT. Trimming cost V 2 bases and J 7 bases, with 20 bases left between them. This CDR3 contains 17 residues.

This clone appeared a few times. The CDR3 nucleotides read TGTGCCAGCAGTGACTCGAGGGTGGGAGGGGTCTATGGCTACACCTTC. This encodes CASSDSRVGGVYGYTF. The chain combines TRBV25-1 with TRBJ1-2; tentative D call: TRBD1 (5 bases). Looked up from germline, CDR1 is MGHDK and CDR2 is SYGVNS. V lost 3 bases and J 4 bases, leaving 18 bases between the germline ends. This CDR3 region has 16 residues.

The rearrangement links TRBV18 to TRBJ2-1; 11 positions match TRBD1. CDR1 KGHSH and CDR2 LQKENI come from the germline V gene. CDR3 length: 15 residues. V gave up 5 bases and J gave up 6 bases; unmatched junction bases: 6. The DNA of the CDR3 is TGTGCCAGCTCATCCCTGGGACAGGGGGGCAATGAGCAGTTCTTC. Its protein is CASSSLGQGGNEQFF.

This chain uses TRBV3-1 (or the pseudogene TRBV3-2) with TRBJ2-2, with D maybe TRBD2 (5 bases). CDR3 length: 15 residues. The V gene lost 2 bases and the J gene lost 2 bases, with 9 bases spanning the gap. Per germline, CDR1 LGHDT and CDR2 YNNKEL (reference sequence). The CDR3 DNA reads TGTGCCAGCAGCCAAAAGCGGTTTAACACCGGGGAGCTGTTTTTT. This sequence encodes CASSQKRFNTGELFF.

The chain is built from TRBV20-1 and TRBJ2-3; the D is unclear. Germline V lookup: CDR1 DFQATT, CDR2 SNEGSKA (reference sequence). With 3 bases removed from V and 0 bases from J, the gap between germline ends came to 16 bases. This CDR3 is built from 16 residues. The CDR3: CSASGFVGPSTDTQYF. The CDR3, as DNA: TGCAGTGCTAGTGGGTTCGTCGGGCCTAGCACAGATACGCAGTATTTT.

The genes are TRBV5-1 and TRBJ1-1, with D hard to call. V was pared by 1 base and J by 1 base, with 8 bases between. Germline-derived CDR1 and CDR2 are SGHRS and YFSETQ. The CDR3 contains 14 residues. CDR3 DNA sequence: TGCGCCAGCAGCTTGCAAGGGTGGAACACTGAAGCTTTCTTT. Translated, it gives CASSLQGWNTEAFF.

The V and J genes are TRBV3-1 (or the pseudogene TRBV3-2) and TRBJ2-2, with 9 bases identical to TRBD1. Germline CDR1 is LGHDT and CDR2 is YNNKEL (reference sequence). V lost 4 bases to trimming and J lost 2 bases; unmatched junction nucleotides: 5. The CDR3 is 16 residues long. Here the CDR3 DNA reads TGTGCCAGCAGCCGCCCGGGACAGGGTAACACCGGGGAGCTGTTTTTT. Translation gives CASSRPGQGNTGELFF.

The rearrangement links TRBV5-4 to TRBJ1-6; weak D call: TRBD1 (6 bases). The CDR3 runs 17 residues. From germline, CDR1 is SGHNT and CDR2 YYREEE (reference sequence). Between the trimmed V and J ends, which lost 0 bases and 6 bases, there was a span of 16 bases. For the CDR3, the DNA is TGTGCCAGCAGCTTGGCAGGGGTTGCCGTGGGTAATTCACCCCTCCACTTT. Its translation: CASSLAGVAVGNSPLHF.

This clone was seen just once. This chain links TRBV11-3 with TRBJ2-7; D not resolved. Trimming removed 4 bases from V and 0 bases from J, with 19 bases in between. The CDR3 length is 17 residues. Germline V lookup: CDR1 SGHNT, CDR2 YENEEA. CDR3 loop: CASSYPGNNTFSYEQYF. Here the CDR3 DNA reads TGTGCCAGCAGCTACCCTGGGAACAATACCTTCTCCTACGAGCAGTACTTC. Together with reference TRBV11-3 and TRBJ2-7, the CDR3 gives the full variable domain: EAGVVQSPRYKIIEKKQPVAFWCNPISGHNTLYWYLQNLGQGPELLIRYENEEAVDDSQLPKDRFSAERLKGVDSTLKIQPAELGDSAVYLCASSYPGNNTFSYEQYFGPGTRLTVT.

This chain connects TRBV9 to TRBJ2-2; D possibly corresponds to TRBD2 (6 bases). From germline, CDR1 is SGDLS and CDR2 YYNGEE. The CDR3 is 17 residues long. The V end was cut by 0 bases, the J end by 5 bases, with 17 bases between. The CDR3 coding sequence is TGTGCCAGCAGCGTAGAATCCGGGGGAATCAATACCGGGGAGCTGTTTTTT. It codes for CASSVESGGINTGELFF.